This T cell receptor (beta chain) was captured in a study of T cell changes during pregnancy in multiple sclerosis (dated by TCRdb to about 2019). The study in broad terms: The study looked at changes in the T cell repertoire across pregnancy in women with multiple sclerosis.

CDR3 length: 16 amino acids, cysteine to phenylalanine. The only DNA kept is the CDR3, 48 bases in frame from the first base. Based on the germline V gene, the CDR1 and CDR2 sequences are LGHNA and YNFKEQ. V and J lose 1 base and 1 base, and a span of 8 bases separates them. Libraries were made using the immunoSEQ multiplex PCR assay. TCRdb obtained this table from immuneACCESS and retained in-frame rearrangements with V and J assigned. These tables miss some clones; where compared with another copy, unresolved V genes account for less than half of the shortfall, and the remainder is unexplained. The sample contains approximately 39,000 clones, around 87% of them found a single time. In total, the top ten clones hold 0.57% of the sample. As regards this clone: The specificity of this receptor is unknown. No per-base quality is available; no much larger clone lies one base away.

Recombination connected TRBV4-2 to TRBJ2-6; no D segment can be confidently identified. The TCR sequence derives from a female donor with multiple sclerosis, enrolled in a pregnancy study. The sample consisted of CD4+ T cells from peripheral blood mononuclear cells, taken in the second trimester of pregnancy. The CDR3 protein sequence reads: CASSQAAASGANVLTF. The nucleotide sequence is TGTGCCAGCAGCCAAGCAGCAGCGTCTGGGGCCAACGTCCTGACTTTC.